The 10 T cell receptor beta chains reported below all come from one sample, sequenced in a study of CD8 T cells in Susac syndrome. After extraction with the RNeasy kit, 0.5 to 1 ug of the RNA was reverse transcribed using random hexamers. Each CDR3 protein gets one entry after TCRdb re-called the immunoSEQ multiplex PCR reads with MiXCR. The repertoire holds 80,000 or so distinct CDR3 sequences, roughly 95% seen once, with more than 0.4% in the top ten. Sequenced: CD8+ T cells from PBMCs. Every receptor here comes from a human donor with Susac syndrome.

The chain couples TRBV2 to TRBJ2-5, with TRBD1 matching 10 bases. The CDR3 sequence is 15 residues long. Germline CDR1 reads SNHLY; CDR2 reads FYNNEI. J was trimmed by 1 base and V by 4 bases; bases with no gene match: 3. CDR3 in amino acids: CASSAGTGAQETQYF. CDR3 nucleotides: TGTGCCAGCAGTGCCGGGACAGGGGCCCAAGAGACCCAGTACTTC.

The gene calls are TRBV15 and TRBJ2-4, with 7 bases matching TRBD1. With 0 bases clipped from V and 0 bases from J, the junction kept 5 bases outside the gene matches. The germline CDR1 and CDR2 sequences are LNHNV and YYDKDF (reference sequence). The CDR3 contains 17 residues. The CDR3 region is CATSREDRRLAKNIQYF. The CDR3, as DNA: TGTGCCACCAGCAGAGAGGACAGGCGACTAGCCAAAAACATTCAGTACTTC.

The chain uses TRBV20-1 and TRBJ2-7; D gene ambiguous. V was clipped by 6 bases and J by 0 bases, with 12 bases between them. This CDR3 region has 13 residues. The germline gives CDR1 DFQATT, CDR2 SNEGSKA (reference sequence). CDR3 region: CSASDGSSYEQYF. Here the CDR3 DNA reads TGCAGTGCGTCGGACGGTAGCTCCTACGAGCAGTACTTC.

The chain employs TRBV12-3 or TRBV12-4 and TRBJ2-3; D unresolved. The CDR3 covers 12 residues. Trimming took 4 bases from V and 5 from J, leaving 7 bases between them. For the CDR3, the DNA is TGTGCCAGCAGTTCCCCGGTAGATACGCAGTATTTT. As protein: CASSSPVDTQYF.

The chain has TRBV5-1 and TRBJ2-7, with 7 positions matching TRBD2. V shed 5 bases, J shed 7 bases, and the junction held 24 bases outside the gene matches. This CDR3 comprises 18 residues. Germline V lookup: CDR1 SGHRS, CDR2 YFSETQ. CDR3 coding DNA: TGCGCCAGCAGTCTCTGGCCAAACTTGAGCGGGGACGAGTGTGAGCAGTACTTC. Protein product: CASSLWPNLSGDECEQYF.

This chain connects TRBV9 to TRBJ1-2; D is unresolved. The ends were cut back, 3 bases at V and 6 bases at J, with 6 bases in the middle. Germline assignment: CDR1 SGDLS and CDR2 YYNGEE. The CDR3 has 11 amino acids. For the CDR3, the DNA is TGTGCCAGCAGCGGTAGGGATGGCTACACCTTC. It encodes CASSGRDGYTF.

This clonotype was observed a handful of times. This sequence joins TRBV12-3 or TRBV12-4 and TRBJ2-7; possibly TRBD1 for D (6 bases). The CDR3 sequence is 16 residues long. With 6 bases removed from V and 0 bases from J, the gap between germline ends came to 18 bases. In DNA, the CDR3 is TGTGCCAGCAGCTGGGTCCGGGACATGAGCTCCTACGAGCAGTACTTC. Its protein product is CASSWVRDMSSYEQYF.

This chain links TRBV27 with TRBJ2-6; tentatively, D is TRBD1 (5 bases). V lost 2 bases and J lost 0, with 14 bases in between. CDR3 length equals 18 residues. The germline V gene has CDR1 MNHEY and CDR2 SMNVEV (reference sequence). The CDR3, as DNA: TGTGCCAGCAGTTTAACCCAATCCCAGGGCTCTGGGGCCAACGTCCTGACTTTC. It translates to CASSLTQSQGSGANVLTF. Using reference TRBV27 and TRBJ2-6 for the parts outside the CDR3, the full variable domain is EAQVTQNPRYLITVTGKKLTVTCSQNMNHEYMSWYRQDPGLGLRQIYYSMNVEVTDKGDVPEGYKVSRKEKRNFPLILESPSPNQTSLYFCASSLTQSQGSGANVLTFGAGSRLTVL.

V and J are TRBV7-6 and TRBJ2-1; 16 bases fit TRBD2. The germline V gene has CDR1 SGHVS and CDR2 FNYEAQ. This CDR3 contains 20 residues. With 5 bases clipped from V and 1 base from J, the junction kept 11 bases outside the gene matches. This CDR3 is CASSGEGTSGGARSYNEQFF. Here the CDR3 DNA reads TGTGCCAGCAGCGGAGAGGGGACTAGCGGGGGGGCCAGGTCCTACAATGAGCAGTTCTTC.

This chain joins TRBV9 and TRBJ2-3, with 9 positions matching TRBD2. The CDR3 consists of 15 residues. CDR1 and CDR2 from the germline V gene are SGDLS and YYNGEE. V shed 9 bases, J shed 0 bases, and the junction held 8 bases outside the gene matches. CDR3 protein: CATARGGESTDTQYF. The CDR3 DNA is TGTGCCACCGCCCGCGGGGGGGAGAGCACAGATACGCAGTATTTT.